This T cell receptor (beta chain) was captured by sequencing in a study of Graves' ophthalmopathy and Graves' hyperthyroidism. Study background: Peripheral blood was obtained at first diagnosis, ahead of any treatment.

The study amplified TCR beta CDR3 regions using RNA transcripts. First-round RT-PCR employed HTBI primers, with a second-round multiplex PCR after it. TCRdb analysed the multiplex PCR reads with MiXCR anew, one entry per CDR3 protein. The sample lists 450,000 or so distinct CDR3 sequences, around 14% occurring once. PBMCs came from 10 ml of fresh peripheral blood. In the case of this clonotype: One end of the junction is discordant with germline, which a read error may explain.

In germline, CDR1 is SQVTM, CDR2 ANQGSEA. This CDR3 contains 15 residues. The receptor was derived from a woman between 25 and 40 years old with Graves' ophthalmopathy. The rearrangement joins TRBV29-1 to TRBJ1-2; maybe TRBD1 (6 bases). Source material: blood. The CDR3 is CSVKDPPGARRGYTF. Written as DNA, the CDR3 is TGCAGCGTTAAAGACCCCCCAGGGGCGAGGAGGGGCTACACCTTC. The full variable domain, its missing parts supplied by reference TRBV29-1 and TRBJ1-2, is SAVISQKPSRDICQRGTSLTIQCQVDSQVTMMFWYRQQPGQSLTLIATANQGSEATYESGFVIDKFPISRPNLTFSTLTVSNMSPEDSSIYLCSVKDPPGARRGYTFGSGTRLTVV.